This T cell receptor beta chain derives from a study of beta chain features in type 1 diabetes listed by TCRdb under 2018. Study-level background: No differences in mean age, gender distribution, total cell number or subset yield were found between patients and healthy donors. Across all samples, 90 million to 130 million sorted cells were examined, and cell number per subset correlated strongly with RNA yield. In the study, TCRB repertoires of sorted circulating CD4+ T cell subsets from recently diagnosed type 1 diabetes patients were compared with those of matched healthy donors. Regulatory and stem cell-like memory subsets were isolated from only 8 patients and roughly 8 healthy donors, whereas naive and central memory subsets came from all 30 or so donors.

Study-level results and caveats: Because cDNA was sequenced instead of genomic DNA, activated cells with high expression could be over-represented, although the groups did not differ in activation or CD3 levels. Fewer insertions and more nucleotide deletions at VDJ recombination sites were observed in patients with type 1 diabetes, implying thymic rearrangement abnormalities. Naive, central memory and regulatory TCRB repertoires appeared to be more alike among patients than among healthy donors. A moderate but significant shortening of TCRB CDR3 length was observed in type 1 diabetes patients in all four CD4+ subsets. Because the HLA sub-analyses included only small numbers of individuals, any influence of HLA type on TCRB rearrangement was left unresolved. Shorter templates might be favored by PCR, yet because patient and control samples were amplified and corrected together, any such skew would affect both groups equally.

The High Capacity cDNA Reverse Transcription Kit was used to reverse transcribe all of the isolated RNA, meaning that expressed TCRB transcripts were what got sequenced. Deep immunoSEQ sequencing was performed on naive, central memory and regulatory T cell samples, with an average of roughly 3.5 million total reads per sample. Sorted cells were lysed in RLT buffer, and RNA was extracted using DNase-treated RNeasy Micro or Mini kits according to cell number. To prevent cross-contamination, each cell subset was processed individually, whereas patient and healthy donor samples were processed jointly. The immunoSEQ multiplex PCR was used to amplify TCRB sequences from cDNA, generating 87-bp fragments that spanned the CDR3 region. Amplicons were sequenced on the Illumina HiSeq platform. In the paper's pipeline: Synthetic template baselines were used to correct PCR bias computationally, reads within Hamming distance 2 were collapsed, and singletons that could not be merged were discarded. Reads were aligned to IMGT to assign V, D and J genes, CDR3 length, and insertions or deletions at six rearrangement sites. Within each subset, clonotype counts were normalized to the number of sorted cells before true diversity and Gini coefficients were calculated with the tcR R package. The overlap coefficient, calculated on TCRB nucleotide sequences, was used to quantify repertoire sharing. TCRdb provides this immuneACCESS table in a form limited to in-frame rearrangements. Some clones are lacking; in checked studies, under half of them reflect an unresolved V gene, and why the rest are absent is not known. V and J calls and clone size follow that table, whereas D and trimming were derived from the DNA. This sample has about 180,000 clones in its table, and around 8% of those were observed once. Jointly, the top ten make up about 1% of the sample.

In the germline V gene (reference sequence), CDR1 corresponds to MNHEY and CDR2 to SMNVEV. The V end gives up 5 bases and the J end 0 bases, leaving 2 bases in the junction not matched to a gene. Reading from cysteine to phenylalanine, the CDR3 counts 14 amino acids. Only the CDR3 portion is preserved as DNA: 42 bases, with reading frame beginning at the first base. This clone has a handful of counts. The antigen this receptor binds is unknown. No clone much larger than this one lies a single base away; base qualities are absent. Each donor gave one peripheral blood draw, averaging approximately 0.12 L, which was collected into heparinised tubes. Naive, central memory, regulatory and stem cell-like memory CD4+ T cells were sorted on a BD FACSAria II using a panel including CD45RO, CCR7, CD25, CD127, CD95 and CD27. Every sorted population had a purity above 95%. PBMCs were isolated right away by Lymphoprep density gradient centrifugation and were stained directly, without culture. So that batch effects would be minimized, each experiment stained and sorted samples in pairs, pairing one healthy donor with one patient.

Source material: central memory CD4+ T cells from blood. The TCR originated in a woman aged 40 to 50 with type 1 diabetes. The chain links TRBV27 with TRBJ2-7; 9 bases in the middle match TRBD2. The CDR3 protein is CASSKRGDSYEQYF. In nucleotide form, the sequence is TGTGCCAGCAGTAAGCGGGGGGACTCCTACGAGCAGTACTTC.